This TCR beta chain was retrieved from a study of blood T cells in healthy people across ages. Alongside a J-beta primer mix, a sample-barcoded 5' primer served in a second PCR lasting about 7 to 12 cycles. MiXCR was run by TCRdb on the 5' RACE reads, yielding one entry per CDR3 protein. Here the sample spans 1.5 million to 1.9 million distinct CDR3 sequences, 40% to 45% being singletons. The CDR3 extends over 20 amino acids. The V gene's germline CDR1 is LGHNT and CDR2 FRNRAP. V lost 0 bases and J 1 base, leaving 21 bases between the germline ends. Material for sequencing was blood. The chain has TRBV12-5 and TRBJ2-2; a possible D gene is TRBD1 (7 bases). This TCR came from a woman younger than 35 in good health. The DNA of the CDR3 is TGTGCTAGTGGTTTGGTACGGAGGGGGCTATCTATCGGGAACACCGGGGAGCTGTTTTTT. Amino acids: CASGLVRRGLSIGNTGELFF.